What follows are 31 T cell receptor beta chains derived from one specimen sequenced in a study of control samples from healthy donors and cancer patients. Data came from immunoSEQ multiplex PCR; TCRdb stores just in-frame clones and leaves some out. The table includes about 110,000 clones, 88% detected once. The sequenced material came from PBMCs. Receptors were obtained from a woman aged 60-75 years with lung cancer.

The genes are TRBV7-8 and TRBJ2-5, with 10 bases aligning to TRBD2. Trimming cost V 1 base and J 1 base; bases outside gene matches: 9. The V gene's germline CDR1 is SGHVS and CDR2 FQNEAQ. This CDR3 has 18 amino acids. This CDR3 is CASSLVLAGVGSQETQYF. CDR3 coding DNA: TGTGCCAGCAGCTTAGTCCTAGCGGGAGTCGGGTCCCAAGAGACCCAGTACTTC.

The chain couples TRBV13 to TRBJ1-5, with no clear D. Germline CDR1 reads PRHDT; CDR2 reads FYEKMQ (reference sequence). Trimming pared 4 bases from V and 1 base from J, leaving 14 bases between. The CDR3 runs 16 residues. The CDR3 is CASSSGSAGSNQPQHF. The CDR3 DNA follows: TGTGCCAGCAGCTCGGGTTCCGCAGGCAGCAATCAGCCCCAGCATTTT.

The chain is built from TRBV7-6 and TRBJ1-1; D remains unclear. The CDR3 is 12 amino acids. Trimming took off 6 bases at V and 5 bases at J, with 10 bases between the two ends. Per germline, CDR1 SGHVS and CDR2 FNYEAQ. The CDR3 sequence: CASSPVVTEAFF. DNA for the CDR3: TGTGCCAGCAGTCCCGTGGTGACTGAAGCTTTCTTT.

CDR3 DNA: TGTGCCAGCTCCGAACAGGGGAGTTATGGCTACACCTTC. Amino acids: CASSEQGSYGYTF. The genes are TRBV18 and TRBJ1-2; 7 positions agree with TRBD1. J lost 5 bases, V lost 6 bases, and 6 bases had no gene match. The V gene's germline CDR1 is KGHSH and CDR2 LQKENI. The CDR3 extends over 13 amino acids.

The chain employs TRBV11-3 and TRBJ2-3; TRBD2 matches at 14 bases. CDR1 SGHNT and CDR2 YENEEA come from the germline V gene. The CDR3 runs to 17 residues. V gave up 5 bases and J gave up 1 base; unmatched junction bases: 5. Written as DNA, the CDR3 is TGTGCCAGCAGCCCCCCGGGACTAGCGGGAGGCACAGATACGCAGTATTTT. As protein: CASSPPGLAGGTDTQYF. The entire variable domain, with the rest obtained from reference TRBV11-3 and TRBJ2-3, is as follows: EAGVVQSPRYKIIEKKQPVAFWCNPISGHNTLYWYLQNLGQGPELLIRYENEEAVDDSQLPKDRFSAERLKGVDSTLKIQPAELGDSAVYLCASSPPGLAGGTDTQYFGPGTRLTVL.

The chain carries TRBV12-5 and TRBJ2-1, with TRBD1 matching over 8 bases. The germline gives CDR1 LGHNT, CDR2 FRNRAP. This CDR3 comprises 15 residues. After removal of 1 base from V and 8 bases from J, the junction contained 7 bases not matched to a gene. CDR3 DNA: TGTGCTAGTGGTTTGGATGGCCAGGGGGCCGATGAGCAGTTCTTC. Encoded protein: CASGLDGQGADEQFF.

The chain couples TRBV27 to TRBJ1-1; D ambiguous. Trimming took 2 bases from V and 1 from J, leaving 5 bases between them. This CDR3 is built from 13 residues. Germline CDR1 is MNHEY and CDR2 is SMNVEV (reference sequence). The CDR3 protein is CASSLTKNTEAFF. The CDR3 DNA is TGTGCCAGCAGTTTAACGAAGAACACTGAAGCTTTCTTT.

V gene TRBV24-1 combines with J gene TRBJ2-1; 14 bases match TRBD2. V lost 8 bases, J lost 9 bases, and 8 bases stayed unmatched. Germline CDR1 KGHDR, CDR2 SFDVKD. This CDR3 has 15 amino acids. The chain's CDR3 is CATKDGLAGGGEQFF. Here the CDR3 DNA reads TGTGCCACCAAGGATGGACTAGCGGGAGGTGGTGAGCAGTTCTTC.

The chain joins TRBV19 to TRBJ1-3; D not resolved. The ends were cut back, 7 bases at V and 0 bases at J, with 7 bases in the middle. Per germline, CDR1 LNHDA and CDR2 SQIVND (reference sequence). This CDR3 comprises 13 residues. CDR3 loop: CASTASSGNTIYF. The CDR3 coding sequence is TGTGCCAGTACAGCATCCTCTGGAAACACCATATATTTT.

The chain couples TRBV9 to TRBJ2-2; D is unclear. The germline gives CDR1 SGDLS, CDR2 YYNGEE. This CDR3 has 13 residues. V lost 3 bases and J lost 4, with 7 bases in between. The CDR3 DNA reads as TGTGCCAGCAGCGGAGGTGGCACCGGGGAGCTGTTTTTT. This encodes CASSGGGTGELFF.

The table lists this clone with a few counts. For the CDR3, the DNA is TGTGCCAGCAGCGCCGATCATGCAGCGCAGTATTTT. It is translated as CASSADHAAQYF. The chain links TRBV9 to TRBJ2-3; D gene uncertain. The V gene lost 3 bases and the J gene lost 10 bases, with 12 bases spanning the gap. This CDR3 has 12 amino acids. Germline CDR1 and CDR2: SGDLS and YYNGEE.

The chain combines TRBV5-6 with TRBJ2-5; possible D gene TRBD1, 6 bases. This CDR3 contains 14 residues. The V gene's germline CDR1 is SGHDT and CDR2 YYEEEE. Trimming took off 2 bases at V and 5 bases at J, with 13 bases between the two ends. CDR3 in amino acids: CASSLVGGGETQYF. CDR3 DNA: TGTGCCAGCAGCTTAGTAGGGGGTGGGGAGACCCAGTACTTC.

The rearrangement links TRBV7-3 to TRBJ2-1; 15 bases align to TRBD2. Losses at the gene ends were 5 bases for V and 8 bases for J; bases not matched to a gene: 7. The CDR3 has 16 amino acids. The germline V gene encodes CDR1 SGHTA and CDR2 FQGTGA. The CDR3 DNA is TGTGCCAGCAGCACCGGGACTAGCGGGGGGATCGATGAGCAGTTCTTC. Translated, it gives CASSTGTSGGIDEQFF.

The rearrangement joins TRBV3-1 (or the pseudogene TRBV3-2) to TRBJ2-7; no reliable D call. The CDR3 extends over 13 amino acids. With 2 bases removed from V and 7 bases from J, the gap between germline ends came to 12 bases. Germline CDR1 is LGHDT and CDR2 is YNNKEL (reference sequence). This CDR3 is CASSQPSGREQYF. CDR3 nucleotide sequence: TGTGCCAGCAGCCAACCCTCCGGTAGAGAGCAGTACTTC.

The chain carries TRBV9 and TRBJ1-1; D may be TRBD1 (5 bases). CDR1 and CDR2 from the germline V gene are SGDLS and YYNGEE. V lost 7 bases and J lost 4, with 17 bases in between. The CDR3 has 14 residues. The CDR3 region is CASQREVGGTEAFF. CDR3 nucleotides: TGTGCCAGCCAACGCGAGGTGGGGGGCACTGAAGCTTTCTTT. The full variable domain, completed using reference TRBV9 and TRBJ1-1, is DSGVTQTPKHLITATGQRVTLRCSPRSGDLSVYWYQQSLDQGLQFLIQYYNGEERAKGNILERFSAQQFPDLHSELNLSSLELGDSALYFCASQREVGGTEAFFGQGTRLTVV.

The CDR3 coding sequence is TGTGCCTGGAGTGCCATTTCAGGGGGCACTGAAGCTTTCTTT. This encodes CAWSAISGGTEAFF. This sequence joins TRBV30 and TRBJ1-1; 7 nucleotides line up with TRBD1. CDR1 and CDR2 (germline): GTSNPN, SVGIG (reference sequence). The CDR3 totals 14 residues. The junction had 6 bases not matched to a gene; V was cut back by 1 base and J by 4 bases.

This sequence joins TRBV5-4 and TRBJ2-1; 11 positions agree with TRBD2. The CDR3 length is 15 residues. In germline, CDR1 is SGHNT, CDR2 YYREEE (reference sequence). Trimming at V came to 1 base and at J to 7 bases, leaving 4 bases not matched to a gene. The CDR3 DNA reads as TGTGCCAGCAGCTTGAATAGCGGGGGGGCGAATGAGCAGTTCTTC. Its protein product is CASSLNSGGANEQFF.

CDR3 sequence (DNA): TGTGCCAGCAGCATTCCAGGGTTCACTGAAGCTTTCTTT. It codes for CASSIPGFTEAFF. V usage is TRBV5-4 and J usage is TRBJ1-1; TRBD1 is a possible D gene (5 bases). The CDR3 covers 13 residues. Germline CDR1 reads SGHNT; CDR2 reads YYREEE (reference sequence). V shed 4 bases and J shed 4 bases, with 11 bases lying between them.

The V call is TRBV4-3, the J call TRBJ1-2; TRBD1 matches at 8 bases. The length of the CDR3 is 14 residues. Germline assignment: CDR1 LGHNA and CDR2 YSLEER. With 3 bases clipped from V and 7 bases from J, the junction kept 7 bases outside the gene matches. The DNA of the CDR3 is TGCGCCAGCAGCCATGAGACAGGGGTTGCTGGCTACACCTTC. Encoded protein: CASSHETGVAGYTF.

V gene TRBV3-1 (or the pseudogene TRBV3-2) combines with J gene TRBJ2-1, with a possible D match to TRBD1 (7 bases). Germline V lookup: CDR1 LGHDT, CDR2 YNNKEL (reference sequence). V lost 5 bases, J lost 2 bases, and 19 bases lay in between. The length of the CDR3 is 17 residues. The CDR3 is CASSGGGEGGAYNEQFF. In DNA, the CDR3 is TGTGCCAGCAGCGGGGGCGGGGAAGGGGGCGCCTACAATGAGCAGTTCTTC.

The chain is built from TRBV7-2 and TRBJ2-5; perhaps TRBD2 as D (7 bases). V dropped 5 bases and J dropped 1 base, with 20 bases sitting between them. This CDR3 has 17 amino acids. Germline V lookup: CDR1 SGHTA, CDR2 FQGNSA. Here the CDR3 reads CASSPRGAAILQETQYF. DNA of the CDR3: TGTGCCAGCAGCCCCCGGGGGGCAGCCATACTCCAAGAGACCCAGTACTTC.

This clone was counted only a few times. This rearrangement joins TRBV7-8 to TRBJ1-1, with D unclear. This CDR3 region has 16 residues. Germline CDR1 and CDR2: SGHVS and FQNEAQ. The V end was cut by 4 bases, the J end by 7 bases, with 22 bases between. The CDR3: CASSSPHFGANYEAFF. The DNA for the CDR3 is TGTGCCAGCAGCTCCCCCCATTTCGGTGCCAATTATGAAGCTTTCTTT.

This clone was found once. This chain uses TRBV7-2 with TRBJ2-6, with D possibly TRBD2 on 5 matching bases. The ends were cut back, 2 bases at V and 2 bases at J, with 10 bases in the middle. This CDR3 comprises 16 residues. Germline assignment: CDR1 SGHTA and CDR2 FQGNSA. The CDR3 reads CASSLNPGAGANVLTF. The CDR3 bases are TGTGCCAGCAGCTTAAACCCCGGGGCTGGGGCCAACGTCCTGACTTTC. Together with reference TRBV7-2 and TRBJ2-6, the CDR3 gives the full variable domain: GAGVSQSPSNKVTEKGKDVELRCDPISGHTALYWYRQSLGQGLEFLIYFQGNSAPDKSGLPSDRFSAERTGGSVSTLTIQRTQQEDSAVYLCASSLNPGAGANVLTFGAGSRLTVL.

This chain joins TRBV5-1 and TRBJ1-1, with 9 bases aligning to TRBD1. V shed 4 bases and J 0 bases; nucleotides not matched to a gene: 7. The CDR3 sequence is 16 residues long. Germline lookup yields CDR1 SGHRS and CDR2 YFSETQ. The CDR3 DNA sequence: TGCGCCAGCAGCGTACAGGGGGCGCCTATGAACACTGAAGCTTTCTTT. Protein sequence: CASSVQGAPMNTEAFF.

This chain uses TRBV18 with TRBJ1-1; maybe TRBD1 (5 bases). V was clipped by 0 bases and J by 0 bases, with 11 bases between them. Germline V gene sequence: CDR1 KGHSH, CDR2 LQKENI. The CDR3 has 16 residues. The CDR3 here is CASSPPGTGLNTEAFF. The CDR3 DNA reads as TGTGCCAGCTCACCACCGGGAACGGGGCTGAACACTGAAGCTTTCTTT.

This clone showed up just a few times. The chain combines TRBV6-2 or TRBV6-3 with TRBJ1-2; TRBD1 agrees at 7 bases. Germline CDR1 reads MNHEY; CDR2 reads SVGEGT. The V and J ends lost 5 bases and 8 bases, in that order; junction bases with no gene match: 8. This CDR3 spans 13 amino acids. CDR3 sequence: CASSHSGGGGYTF. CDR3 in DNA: TGTGCCAGCAGTCATTCAGGGGGTGGAGGCTACACCTTC.

Written as DNA, the CDR3 is TGTGCCAGCAGTTCTCAGGACAGGCCCACTGGGGCCAACGTCCTGACTTTC. Protein product: CASSSQDRPTGANVLTF. J is TRBJ2-6 and V is TRBV28; 7 bases agree with TRBD1. The trim removed 4 bases at V and 2 bases at J, leaving 8 bases unmatched. CDR1 MDHEN and CDR2 SYDVKM come from the germline V gene. The CDR3 runs 17 residues.

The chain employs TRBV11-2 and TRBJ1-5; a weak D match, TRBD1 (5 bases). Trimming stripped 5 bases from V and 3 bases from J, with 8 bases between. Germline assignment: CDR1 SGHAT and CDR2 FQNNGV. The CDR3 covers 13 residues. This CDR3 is CASSRDHNQPQHF. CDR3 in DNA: TGTGCCAGCAGCAGGGACCACAATCAGCCCCAGCATTTT.

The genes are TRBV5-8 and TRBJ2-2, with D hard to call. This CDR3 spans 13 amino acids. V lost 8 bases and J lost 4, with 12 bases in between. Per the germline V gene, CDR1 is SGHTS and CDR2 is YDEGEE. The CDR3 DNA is TGTGCCAGGGTGGGCCCTTCCACCGGGGAGCTGTTTTTT. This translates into CARVGPSTGELFF.

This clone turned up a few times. CDR3 coding DNA: TGTGCCAGCTCACCATTGCAGACTGAAGCTTTCTTT. Its translation: CASSPLQTEAFF. The chain links TRBV18 to TRBJ1-1; D unclear. V lost 2 bases and J 5 bases, leaving 6 bases between the germline ends. The CDR3 totals 12 residues. CDR1 and CDR2 (germline): KGHSH, LQKENI.

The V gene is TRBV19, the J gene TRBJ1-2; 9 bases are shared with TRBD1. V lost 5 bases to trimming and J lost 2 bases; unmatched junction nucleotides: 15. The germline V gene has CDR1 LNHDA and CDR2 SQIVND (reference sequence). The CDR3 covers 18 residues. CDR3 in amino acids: CASSARQGVREWNYGYTF. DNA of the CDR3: TGTGCCAGTAGTGCCCGACAGGGGGTTCGGGAGTGGAACTATGGCTACACCTTC.